Included here is one TCR beta chain sequence, with context. Its antigen is still unknown. This sample stems from a study of cytomegalovirus exposure and HLA in healthy donors. Findings and caveats of the study: Accurate predictions that matched the HLA-A and HLA-B alleles of most subjects were reportedly made from TCR beta sequences.

The study ran its PCR with 60 Vbeta and 13 Jbeta primers. Libraries were prepared by immunoSEQ multiplex PCR; TCRdb keeps only in-frame clonotypes and omits some of them. The sample records approximately 300,000 clones, about 80% being singletons. Germline values: CDR1 SNHLY, CDR2 FYNNEI. The junction had 7 bases not matched to a gene; V was cut back by 7 bases and J by 5 bases. The CDR3 totals 13 residues. Sequencing used PBMCs. The chain couples TRBV2 to TRBJ2-5, with 7 bases identical to TRBD2. The receptor was derived from a girl between 2 and 10 years old in good health and CMV-seronegative. CDR3 sequence reads: CASTGGRVETQYF. CDR3 bases: TGTGCCAGCACCGGAGGGAGGGTGGAGACCCAGTACTTC.